The following is a T cell receptor (beta chain) sequence with its context. What it binds is not known. The CDR3 contains 12 residues. Trimming left V 7 bases short and J 0 bases short, with 7 bases between. Germline V gene lookup returns CDR1 SGDLS and CDR2 YYNGEE. The data were produced by immunoSEQ multiplex PCR, yet TCRdb's version contains in-frame clones alone and is incomplete. The sample contains around 80,000 clones, over 75% of which appear only once. This sample is part of a study of OX40 agonist ivuxolimab in advanced cancers. Study-wide results and caveats: Partial responders receiving 0.1-3.0 mg/kg showed among the lowest clonal expansion. Fewer expanded clones were found on average in CD4+ than in CD8+ T cells. Both CD4+ and CD8+ T cell populations in blood had undergone clonal expansion by week 6 at 0.1 to 3.0 mg/kg. What antigens the expanded peripheral T cells recognized was never established.

The receptor was isolated from an adult with an advanced solid tumor such as melanoma, head and neck, liver or kidney cancer. V and J are TRBV9 and TRBJ1-1; D possibly corresponds to TRBD1 (6 bases). The sample in question was CD4+ or CD8+ T cells sorted from blood, obtained in a trial of the OX40 agonist ivuxolimab. The CDR3 sequence: CASGGLNTEAFF. In DNA, the CDR3 is TGTGCCAGCGGGGGGCTGAACACTGAAGCTTTCTTT.